This T cell receptor beta chain was observed in a study of T cell responses to AZD1222 COVID-19 vaccine. Whole-study context: Samples with a second dose at about 4 or about 12 weeks were pooled together.

The data were produced by immunoSEQ multiplex PCR, yet TCRdb's version contains in-frame clones alone and is incomplete. Counted here are about 120,000 clones, more than 80% occurring once; the ten biggest clones make up under 4%. Findings and limits, study-wide: Donors were largely white British and mainly female; clonal diversity was possibly underestimated. Spike-specific TCR depth and breadth grew after two AZD1222 doses.

Worth noting for this clone: The target antigen is unknown.

This sequence was found in an adult in good health. The starting material was peripheral blood, obtained on day 0 of AZD1222 vaccination.

The CDR3 loop reads CAISSWGLAGDTQYF. The CDR3, as DNA: TGTGCCATCAGTTCCTGGGGGCTAGCGGGAGATACGCAGTATTTT. The chain carries TRBV10-3 and TRBJ2-3; 8 nucleotides align to TRBD2. Germline assignment: CDR1 ENHRY and CDR2 SYGVKD. After removal of 5 bases from V and 5 bases from J, the junction contained 9 bases not matched to a gene. CDR3 length: 15 residues.